The rows below give T cell receptor beta chains drawn from one sample of a study of T cell responses to AZD1222 COVID-19 vaccine. Data came from immunoSEQ multiplex PCR; TCRdb stores just in-frame clones and leaves some out. The sample includes about 150,000 clones, 88% of them seen just once. Sequenced material: peripheral blood, taken on day 0 of AZD1222 vaccination. These receptors all come from an adult in good health. The conserved cysteine and the conserved F or W are not part of the CDR3 here.

v_call,j_call,cdr3_aa
TRBV6-5,TRBJ2-2,ASSFGRHGELF
TRBV6-1,TRBJ2-4,ASSESFGRSPY
TRBV19,TRBJ2-1,ASSIAPLGGGASEQF
TRBV9,TRBJ2-7,ASSPTVDTYEQY
TRBV5-4,TRBJ1-2,ASSLLGRESGYT
TRBV6-4,TRBJ1-1,ASSDGGRRAF
TRBV5-1,TRBJ2-1,ASSATSGSYNEQF
TRBV19,TRBJ1-5,ASTTYGGVMSNQPQH
TRBV19,TRBJ1-5,ASSRDRQNQPQH
TRBV6-5,TRBJ1-1,ASSSPTGRNTEAF
TRBV5-1,TRBJ1-2,ASSPLQGNYGYT
TRBV6-6,TRBJ2-1,ASSWTDGRDEQF
TRBV11-2,TRBJ1-1,ASSLGPGNTEAF
TRBV11-2,TRBJ2-3,ASSLAPGLAENTDTQY
TRBV19,TRBJ2-3,ASSKGASGDTQY
TRBV2,TRBJ2-1,ASKRNSGGANEQF
TRBV4-3,TRBJ1-5,ASSQEQGRNQPQH
TRBV3-1/TRBV3-2,TRBJ1-3,ASSQEGQLSGNTIY
TRBV15,TRBJ1-5,ATSRDLLIQGMGGQPQH
TRBV6-5,TRBJ1-2,ASSYRTGEYGYT
TRBV7-2,TRBJ2-3,ASLGPLTDTQY
TRBV28,TRBJ1-2,ASSLKTAYGYT
TRBV7-9,TRBJ1-2,ASSLGQNNYGYT
TRBV5-1,TRBJ1-1,ASSLVWGSNTEAF
TRBV7-2,TRBJ2-7,ASSLAVGAGGPAYEQY
TRBV12-3/TRBV12-4,TRBJ2-7,ASSRTGIYEQY
TRBV5-5,TRBJ1-3,ASSLVPSGNTIY
TRBV28,TRBJ2-1,ASSPRTGGYNEQF
TRBV28,TRBJ1-5,ASSPGGRNQPQH
TRBV21-1,TRBJ2-7,ASSNPGLESYEQY
TRBV5-1,TRBJ1-1,ASVLSGGGTEAF
TRBV18,TRBJ2-5,ASSPSWQGVGTQY
TRBV6-2/TRBV6-3,TRBJ1-4,ASSYLQGAREKLF
TRBV7-2,TRBJ1-1,ASSLAVGPGVTAF
TRBV6-2/TRBV6-3,TRBJ2-7,ASSPGQGISYEQY
TRBV7-2,TRBJ2-3,ASSPRVAGGLSTDTQY
TRBV9,TRBJ2-3,ASSPQFGGLDTQY
TRBV9,TRBJ2-1,ASSVVDSSGGPWNEQF
TRBV5-4,TRBJ2-7,ASSLGLVTAEQY
TRBV6-1,TRBJ1-5,ASSEYRQPQH
TRBV12-3/TRBV12-4,TRBJ1-1,ASRTGGNTEAF
TRBV6-5,TRBJ1-1,ASSPAPNTEAF
TRBV25-1,TRBJ2-1,ASSVGRTVFF
TRBV4-1,TRBJ2-1,ASSQGEGRGGWNEQF
TRBV5-4,TRBJ2-1,ASSLGGQGDNEQF
TRBV19,TRBJ2-2,ASSRWGLGDTGELF
TRBV4-2,TRBJ2-3,ASAGTTRTDTQY
TRBV29-1,TRBJ2-7,SVSGQGMYEQY
TRBV7-8,TRBJ1-2,ASSDPGTYGYT